The following is a T cell receptor beta chain sequence with its context. This clonotype has a count of ten or more. The antigen it recognizes is unknown. The input lacks base qualities; no much larger clone sits a single base away. Based on the germline V gene, the CDR1 and CDR2 sequences are SNHLY and FYNNEI. V drops 4 bases and J drops 1 base, leaving 4 bases in between. From the cysteine through the phenylalanine, the CDR3 covers 12 amino acids. Left in the record is the CDR3 DNA by itself, 36 bases read in frame from the first base. This sample's time point label indicates: patch test 1, 2 weeks after DPC sensitization. Reading the label with the study, this specimen's treatment or condition is: therapeutic diphenylcyclopropenone sensitization with weekly scalp DPC. At each patch-test visit, blood was drawn before the patch test was applied. Patients were considered eligible if aged 18 to 70, diagnosed with alopecia and deemed suitable for DPC therapy, and patients were excluded if pregnant. Total RNA was isolated from unfractionated whole blood collected in Tempus Blood RNA tubes.

This sample is drawn from a study of human T cells and chemical hapten exposure listed by TCRdb under 2021. Concerning the study at large: For sensitization, 2% DPC in acetone was applied to a 2 cm by 2 cm area of upper inner arm skin. Patients additionally received weekly therapeutic DPC doses to the scalp throughout the approximately 25-week study period. Patch testing on the upper back used Finn chambers containing 0.01% DPC, with scoring done after 6 days according to International Contact Dermatitis Research Group standards. Most of the patients in the cohort were female, and the cohort covered alopecia areata with under or over 50% scalp involvement, alopecia totalis and alopecia universalis. The libraries were sequenced as a pool, and the TCR yield per sample differed mostly because of small variations in library volumes within the pool. This study followed changes in the peripheral blood TCR repertoire in vivo during primary and secondary sensitization of alopecia patients to the hapten diphenylcyclopropenone (DPC). Blood was sampled from patients pre-sensitization (week 0) and at 2, 6 and about 24 weeks after DPC sensitization. For TCR sequencing, blood came from twenty-nine alopecia patients at anywhere from one to four time points (pre-sensitization, 2, 6 and 24 weeks).

The protocol used for the library was RACE. TCRdb names NextSeq 500 as the instrument used. During library preparation, unique molecular identifiers were attached to individual cDNA molecules so that TCRs could be counted quantitatively and reproducibly. Each blood RNA sample was used to sequence both TCR alpha and TCR beta chains. The authors' analysis ran thus. Samples had a median of roughly 98,000 TCRs, with a range from about 20,000 to 690,600. The Decombinator software suite was used to annotate the V, J and CDR3 of the TCR reads. For PS versus PT1 abundance plots, all samples were subsampled to the same number of TCRs (28,000). Expanded TCRs were defined as absent before sensitization and observed at least eight times at the 2-week time point. The public reads were run again by TCRdb, first through fastp at Q25 and then through MiXCR, and only productive beta chains were kept. Every distinct CDR3 protein forms one entry, paired with its most common genes and DNA. TCRdb, rather than the study authors, made the V and J calls. Here the sample has 150,000 to 200,000 distinct CDR3 sequences; 13% to 15% occur a single time. 1.7% of the sample rests with the top ten.

Results the study describes overall, beyond this receptor: Significantly more large CDR3 similarity clusters were formed by expanded TCRs than by pre-sensitization or healthy control sets, consistent with antigen-driven responses. DPC sensitization did not change the number of TCRs with a frequency above 1 in 1000, and there was no evidence of changes in global repertoire structure. All patients had alopecia, a presumed autoimmune disease, so their immune response might differ from that of healthy individuals. Repeated subsampling changed both the strength of the expansion versus patch-test correlation and the threshold at which the correlation became significant. Patch test score correlated positively with the number of PT1 expanded TCRs, reaching significance at thresholds 8, 16 and 32 but not at 4.

The sequence joins TRBV2 to TRBJ1-1; no D segment can be confidently identified. This specimen consisted of whole blood, obtained in connection with sensitization to the hapten diphenylcyclopropenone (DPC). This receptor was taken from a woman under 40 with alopecia areata. Some clones in this sample may be carry-over from other donors' samples. The nucleotides are TGTGCCAGCAGTGGACAGAACACTGAAGCTTTCTTT. The resulting protein is CASSGQNTEAFF.